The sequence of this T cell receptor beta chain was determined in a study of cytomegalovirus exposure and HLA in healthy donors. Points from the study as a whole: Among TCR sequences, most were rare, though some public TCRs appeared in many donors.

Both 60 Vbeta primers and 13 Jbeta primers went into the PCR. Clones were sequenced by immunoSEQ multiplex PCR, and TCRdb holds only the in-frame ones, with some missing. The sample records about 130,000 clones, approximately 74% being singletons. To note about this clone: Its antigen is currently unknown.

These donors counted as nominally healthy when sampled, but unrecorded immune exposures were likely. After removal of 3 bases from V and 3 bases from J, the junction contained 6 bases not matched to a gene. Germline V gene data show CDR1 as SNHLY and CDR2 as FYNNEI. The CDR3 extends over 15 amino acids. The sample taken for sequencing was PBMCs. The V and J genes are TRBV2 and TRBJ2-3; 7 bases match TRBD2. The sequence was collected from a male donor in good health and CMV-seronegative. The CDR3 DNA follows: TGTGCCAGCAGTGATGGCGGGAGCAGGACAGATACGCAGTATTTT. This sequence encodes CASSDGGSRTDTQYF. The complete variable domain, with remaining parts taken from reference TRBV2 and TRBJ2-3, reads EPEVTQTPSHQVTQMGQEVILRCVPISNHLYFYWYRQILGQKVEFLVSFYNNEISEKSEIFDDQFSVERPDGSNFTLKIRSTKLEDSAMYFCASSDGGSRTDTQYFGPGTRLTVL.